This T cell receptor beta chain was identified during a study of T-cell reconstitution after alpha-beta-depleted transplantation in children. Study results and caveats: Reportedly, roughly two months post-transplant, alpha-beta T cells arose from several hundred expanded graft clones.

Germline V lookup: CDR1 SGHVS, CDR2 FQNEAQ. The CDR3 totals 14 residues. V dropped 3 bases and J dropped 4 bases, with 12 bases sitting between them. As it was prepared, the TCRbeta library received unique molecular identifiers. TCRdb analysed the PCR reads with MiXCR anew, one entry per CDR3 protein. The data contain roughly 100,000 distinct CDR3 sequences, 6% of them seen just once; the ten biggest clones take up roughly 6.1%. This clonotype was seen only a few times. Its antigen is unknown. The specimen comprised PBMCs, mostly from graft donor cells, sampled 60 days after TCRalphabeta/CD19-depleted stem cell transplant. This rearrangement joins TRBV7-8 to TRBJ1-2; a weak D match, TRBD1 (6 bases). The clonotype was recovered from a female patient aged 2-15 years who had a stem cell transplant for Fanconi anemia, so the T cells may come from the graft donor. The CDR3 spells CASSLAGAGYGYTF. The CDR3, as DNA: TGTGCCAGCAGCTTGGCAGGGGCTGGCTATGGCTACACCTTC.